This T cell receptor beta chain emerged from a study of blood T cell repertoires in COVID-19 (dated by TCRdb to the early 2020s). Notes on the research overall: Samples from collaborators originated in the United States, Italy and Spain and spanned both the acute and convalescent phases of COVID-19. Deeply sampled blood TCRbeta repertoires from subjects exposed to, actively infected with, or recovered from COVID-19 were included in the dataset. Samples came from the ongoing ImmuneRACE study (first 160 participants) plus 1,254 subjects from 6 global collaborators. The repertoires were made available in a free public database intended to serve as a resource for research on the immune response to SARS-CoV-2. A de-identified subject ID, COVID-19 status, age in years and sex were almost always included in the sample metadata. The prospective study material was composed of cDNA or gDNA derived from T cells, B-cell-depleted T cells, or PBMCs. HLA class I and class II types, where available, came from metadata supplied by the sample provider rather than from assay-based typing. Study-level results and caveats: The quantity of clinical and demographic metadata differed by source and by participant and was supplied without curation.

Enrolling through a virtual design, the prospective study's participants ranged in age from roughly 18 to 90 years and lived across approximately 25 United States geographic areas. To assign participants to cohorts, the prospective study relied on clinical history that participants themselves reported in a screening survey and a study questionnaire. For ImmuneRACE Cohort 3, a participant was defined as recovered based on two consecutive negative NP/OP PCR tests, clearance by a healthcare professional, or resolution of symptoms. In the prospective study, mobile phlebotomists collected whole blood, serum and a nasopharyngeal or oropharyngeal swab from each participant. Participants in the prospective study had the option to provide additional blood draws and questionnaires over a roughly 2-month period. Before DNA extraction, blood samples from the prospective study were shipped at room temperature or frozen.

The immunoSEQ Assay, a bias-controlled multiplex PCR, was used to amplify TCRbeta CDR3 regions from genomic DNA. The published analysis was carried out like this. Nucleated cell counts per sample were estimated from amplification of reference gene primers within the assay. To quantify the absolute abundance of each unique TCRbeta CDR3 rearrangement, sequence reads were collapsed and filtered. For each sample, productive Simpson clonality was calculated as the square root of Simpson's diversity index over productive rearrangements. In its TCRdb copy, this immuneACCESS table keeps in-frame sequences only and misses some clones. Where compared with another copy, unresolved V genes explain less than half of these, and the others have no known cause. V and J calls plus clone size are reproduced from that table; the DNA served to infer D and trimming. This sample gives fewer than 350,000 clones in total; under 90% of them show up just once. Together, the top ten hold 5% to 5.5% of the sample.

This clone was detected only a few times. It has no known antigen specificity. No base quality information exists; no much larger clone differs at one position. The receptor comes from a man in his sixties who had recovered from COVID-19. The sequenced sample consisted of PBMCs or T cells enriched from blood (not recorded which).

The CDR3 in this case is CATSDSYPLLAGKNNEQFF. The DNA reads as follows: TGTGCCACCAGTGATTCGTACCCCTTACTAGCGGGGAAGAACAATGAGCAGTTCTTC. The receptor chain draws on TRBV24-1 and TRBJ2-1; TRBD2 lines up with 10 middle nucleotides. The germline V gene supplies CDR1 KGHDR and CDR2 SFDVKD. The CDR3 numbers 19 residues from cysteine through phenylalanine. CDR3 DNA only is kept here, 57 bases in frame from base 1. Trimming accounts for 2 bases at V and 5 bases at J, while the number of junction bases matched to no gene is 14.